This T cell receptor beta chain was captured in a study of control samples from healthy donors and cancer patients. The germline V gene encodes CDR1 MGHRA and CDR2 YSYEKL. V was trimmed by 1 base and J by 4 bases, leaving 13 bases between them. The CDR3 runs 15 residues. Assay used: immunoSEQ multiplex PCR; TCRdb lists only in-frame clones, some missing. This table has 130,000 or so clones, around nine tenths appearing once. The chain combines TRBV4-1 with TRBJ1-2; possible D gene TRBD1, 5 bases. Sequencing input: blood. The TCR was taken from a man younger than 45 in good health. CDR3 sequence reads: CASSQVGANFYGYTF. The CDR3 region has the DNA TGCGCCAGCAGCCAAGTAGGGGCTAATTTCTATGGCTACACCTTC.